The 27 T cell receptor beta chains reported below all come from one sample, sequenced in a study of OX40 agonist ivuxolimab in advanced cancers. TCRdb keeps only in-frame clones here, not all; method: immunoSEQ multiplex PCR. The repertoire holds 65,000 to 80,000 clones, with roughly 90% as singletons. The sample in question was CD4+ or CD8+ T cells sorted from blood, obtained in a trial of the OX40 agonist ivuxolimab. Every receptor here comes from an adult with an advanced solid tumor such as melanoma, head and neck, liver or kidney cancer.

This chain connects TRBV7-6 to TRBJ1-1; D might be TRBD1 (5 bases). The CDR3 covers 14 residues. V was trimmed by 1 base and J by 1 base, leaving 7 bases between them. CDR1 is SGHVS and CDR2 is FNYEAQ in the germline V gene. The CDR3 protein is CASSLGGRNTEAFF. The CDR3 region has the DNA TGTGCCAGCAGCTTAGGGGGGAGGAACACTGAAGCTTTCTTT.

The V and J genes are TRBV6-6 and TRBJ2-7, with unresolved D. The V end was cut by 5 bases, the J end by 0 bases, with 8 bases between. The CDR3 sequence is 13 residues long. Germline V gene lookup returns CDR1 MNHNY and CDR2 SVGAGI (reference sequence). The CDR3 spells CASSAWNSYEQYF. DNA for the CDR3: TGTGCCAGCAGTGCCTGGAACTCCTACGAGCAGTACTTC.

This sequence joins TRBV5-6 and TRBJ1-1; TRBD1 might be the D (5 bases). The V gene's germline CDR1 is SGHDT and CDR2 YYEEEE. The CDR3 spans 15 residues. Trimming stripped 4 bases from V and 1 base from J, with 14 bases between. CDR3 residues: CASSEPGTENTEAFF. Here the CDR3 DNA reads TGTGCCAGCAGCGAACCCGGGACGGAGAACACTGAAGCTTTCTTT. The full variable domain, with the rest looked up from reference TRBV5-6 and TRBJ1-1, is DAGVTQSPTHLIKTRGQQVTLRCSPKSGHDTVSWYQQALGQGPQFIFQYYEEEERQRGNFPDRFSGHQFPNYSSELNVNALLLGDSALYLCASSEPGTENTEAFFGQGTRLTVV.

V is TRBV7-8 and J is TRBJ2-7; D unresolved. V was trimmed by 1 base and J by 3 bases, leaving 13 bases between them. The CDR3 has 15 amino acids. Germline lookup yields CDR1 SGHVS and CDR2 FQNEAQ. CDR3 amino acids: CASSLEIVFGYEQYF. The CDR3 DNA reads TGTGCCAGCAGCTTAGAGATCGTGTTCGGCTACGAGCAGTACTTC.

This clone rates as medium-sized. The chain carries TRBV19 and TRBJ1-5; 8 bases match TRBD1. After removal of 6 bases from V and 3 bases from J, the junction contained 10 bases not matched to a gene. The CDR3 runs 16 residues. Germline V CDR1 and CDR2: LNHDA, SQIVND (reference sequence). CDR3 sequence (DNA): TGTGCCAGTAGGAAAGCAGGGGGCTTTGACAATCAGCCCCAGCATTTT. This sequence encodes CASRKAGGFDNQPQHF.

The chain joins TRBV27 to TRBJ1-2; a possible D gene is TRBD1 (5 bases). Between the trimmed V and J ends, which lost 4 bases and 0 bases, there was a span of 9 bases. Germline values: CDR1 MNHEY, CDR2 SMNVEV (reference sequence). This CDR3 contains 14 residues. The CDR3 sequence: CASSSGLSNYGYTF. The CDR3 DNA reads as TGTGCCAGCAGTTCAGGGCTTTCTAACTATGGCTACACCTTC.

Details on this clone: Other DNA sequences in this specimen translate into the identical CDR3. The chain links TRBV18 to TRBJ1-5, with no clear D. V was clipped by 3 bases and J by 1 base, with 4 bases between them. Germline V gene sequence: CDR1 KGHSH, CDR2 LQKENI. The CDR3 is 13 amino acids. CDR3 in amino acids: CASSPGSNQPQHF. The CDR3 coding sequence is TGTGCCAGCTCACCTGGAAGCAATCAGCCCCAGCATTTT.

This sequence joins TRBV6-5 and TRBJ1-1, with D possibly being TRBD1 (6 bases). CDR3 length equals 14 residues. Per germline, CDR1 MNHEY and CDR2 SVGAGI. Trimming removed 8 bases at V and 9 bases at J, with 22 bases between. This CDR3 is CASSPEWGRSKAFF. In nucleotides, the CDR3 is TGTGCCAGCTCCCCAGAGTGGGGGCGAAGTAAAGCTTTCTTT.

The chain links TRBV19 to TRBJ2-1; 8 bases align to TRBD2. The ends lost 4 bases at V and 4 bases at J; junction bases unmatched: 6. This CDR3 comprises 15 residues. Germline-derived CDR1 and CDR2 are LNHDA and SQIVND (reference sequence). CDR3 sequence: CASSRGRGAYNEQFF. In DNA, the CDR3 is TGTGCCAGTAGTAGAGGGCGGGGGGCATACAATGAGCAGTTCTTC.

The rearrangement uses TRBV4-1 and TRBJ2-1; the D gene is possibly TRBD1 (6 bases). V shed 0 bases and J shed 5 bases, with 11 bases lying between them. Germline-derived CDR1 and CDR2 are MGHRA and YSYEKL. This CDR3 is built from 15 residues. CDR3 sequence: CASSQDRRGHNEQFF. CDR3 coding DNA: TGCGCCAGCAGCCAAGATCGCAGGGGCCACAATGAGCAGTTCTTC.

This clone was detected only a few times. The rearrangement uses TRBV29-1 and TRBJ2-7; the D gene is possibly TRBD1 (7 bases). This CDR3 has 14 residues. V gave up 4 bases and J gave up 5 bases, with 18 bases separating them. The V gene's germline CDR1 is SQVTM and CDR2 ANQGSEA. CDR3 nucleotide sequence: TGCAGCGTTGTGGAACAGGGGAGGTCCAACGAGCAGTACTTC. Translation: CSVVEQGRSNEQYF.

The chain combines TRBV6-5 with TRBJ2-7; D is unclear. Germline CDR1 is MNHEY and CDR2 is SVGAGI. Trimming shortened V by 6 bases and J by 2 bases, and 17 bases separated the two germline ends. CDR3 length: 15 amino acids. Here the CDR3 DNA reads TGTGCCAGCAGCACGTCACCGGGCCATCCCTACGAGCAGTACTTC. Encoded protein: CASSTSPGHPYEQYF.

The genes are TRBV27 and TRBJ2-1; TRBD2 might be the D (5 bases). The CDR3 extends over 15 amino acids. Germline CDR1 MNHEY, CDR2 SMNVEV (reference sequence). The V gene lost 7 bases and the J gene lost 4 bases, with 17 bases spanning the gap. CDR3 sequence: CASKGWSGTYNEQFF. The CDR3 bases are TGTGCCAGCAAGGGCTGGAGCGGAACTTACAATGAGCAGTTCTTC.

V usage is TRBV19 and J usage is TRBJ1-3, with 8 bases lining up with TRBD1. CDR1 is LNHDA and CDR2 is SQIVND in the germline V gene (reference sequence). J was trimmed by 3 bases and V by 1 base; bases with no gene match: 5. The CDR3 has 16 amino acids. The CDR3 coding sequence is TGTGCCAGTAGTATAGGTCCAGGGGGCGATGGAAACACCATATATTTT. As protein: CASSIGPGGDGNTIYF.

The chain is built from TRBV7-6 and TRBJ2-2; D is unclear. V was cut by 5 bases and J by 4 bases, with 8 bases left in between. Per the germline V gene, CDR1 is SGHVS and CDR2 is FNYEAQ. The CDR3 runs 13 residues. The CDR3 DNA sequence: TGTGCCAGCAGCCCTCTTAGCACCGGGGAGCTGTTTTTT. It codes for CASSPLSTGELFF.

The V call is TRBV15, the J call TRBJ1-2; D possibly corresponds to TRBD1 (5 bases). The V end was cut by 2 bases, the J end by 5 bases, with 9 bases between. CDR3 length: 13 amino acids. Germline CDR1 LNHNV, CDR2 YYDKDF (reference sequence). CDR3 nucleotide sequence: TGTGCCACCAGCAGACAGTGGGGGTATGGCTACACCTTC. Its protein product is CATSRQWGYGYTF.

The CDR3 coding sequence is TGCAGCGTTGACGGGGGAAACAACTATGGCTACACCTTC. Protein product: CSVDGGNNYGYTF. The genes are TRBV29-1 and TRBJ1-2; TRBD1 is a possible D gene (5 bases). CDR1 and CDR2 (germline): SQVTM, ANQGSEA. Trimming shortened V by 3 bases and J by 2 bases, and 10 bases separated the two germline ends. The CDR3 runs to 13 residues.

The V gene is TRBV6-5, the J gene TRBJ1-2; the match to TRBD1 covers 9 bases. Looked up from germline, CDR1 is MNHEY and CDR2 is SVGAGI. The CDR3 length is 14 residues. Trimming took 4 bases from V and 7 from J; bases not matched to a gene: 7. CDR3 sequence reads: CASSFTQGAVGYTF. CDR3 nucleotide sequence: TGTGCCAGCAGTTTTACACAGGGGGCGGTTGGCTACACCTTC.

This sequence joins TRBV20-1 and TRBJ2-7, with D possibly TRBD2 on 6 matching bases. Trimming stripped 6 bases from V and 5 bases from J, with 11 bases between. CDR1 and CDR2 from the germline V gene are DFQATT and SNEGSKA (reference sequence). This CDR3 contains 11 residues. The CDR3, as DNA: TGCAGTGCCCGGAGGGGAGACGAGCAGTACTTC. Protein sequence: CSARRGDEQYF.

The genes are TRBV19 and TRBJ2-1; 10 bases fit TRBD1. V was clipped by 10 bases and J by 4 bases; unmatched bases: 10. CDR3 length: 15 amino acids. Germline lookup yields CDR1 LNHDA and CDR2 SQIVND (reference sequence). The CDR3 sequence is CATALGTGAYNEQFF. The CDR3 DNA reads as TGTGCCACCGCCTTAGGGACAGGGGCTTACAATGAGCAGTTCTTC.

For the CDR3, the DNA is TGTGCCAGCAGTTTTGAGGGACAGGGTCCCAATGAGCAGTTCTTC. This codes for CASSFEGQGPNEQFF. The gene calls are TRBV27 and TRBJ2-1, with TRBD1 matching 9 bases. Germline lookup yields CDR1 MNHEY and CDR2 SMNVEV (reference sequence). Trimming removed 3 bases from V and 6 bases from J; junction bases left unmatched: 6. CDR3 length equals 15 residues.

The rearrangement joins TRBV19 to TRBJ1-5; tentative D call: TRBD1 (6 bases). The CDR3 has 16 residues. Trimming removed 8 bases from V and 4 bases from J, with 21 bases in between. CDR1 LNHDA and CDR2 SQIVND come from the germline V gene (reference sequence). The CDR3 DNA reads as TGTGCCAGTCGCAAAGGGGGTTCAGTGTCGAATCAGCCCCAGCATTTT. Its protein is CASRKGGSVSNQPQHF.

This rearrangement joins TRBV2 to TRBJ2-6; no clear D gene. V lost 7 bases, J lost 0 bases, and 7 bases lay in between. CDR1 SNHLY and CDR2 FYNNEI come from the germline V gene. CDR3 length: 14 residues. The CDR3 DNA is TGTGCCAGCACACATCGCTCTGGGGCCAACGTCCTGACTTTC. Translated, it gives CASTHRSGANVLTF.

The chain recombines TRBV14 with TRBJ2-3; tentatively, D is TRBD1 (5 bases). The ends were cut back, 4 bases at V and 5 bases at J, with 10 bases in the middle. This CDR3 has 13 amino acids. Germline assignment: CDR1 SGHDN and CDR2 FVKESK. The CDR3 DNA reads as TGTGCCAGCAGCCGCCACAGGATAGATACGCAGTATTTT. Encoded protein: CASSRHRIDTQYF.

The chain links TRBV7-8 to TRBJ1-4; D remains unclear. The CDR3 sequence is 13 residues long. CDR1 and CDR2 from the germline V gene are SGHVS and FQNEAQ. The ends were cut back, 2 bases at V and 8 bases at J, with 9 bases in the middle. CDR3 sequence: CASSLRASEKLFF. The CDR3 DNA is TGTGCCAGCAGCTTACGGGCCAGCGAAAAACTGTTTTTT.

This rearrangement joins TRBV4-3 to TRBJ2-1; 13 positions agree with TRBD2. The V and J ends lost 0 bases and 0 bases, in that order; junction bases with no gene match: 11. Germline V gene sequence: CDR1 LGHNA, CDR2 YSLEER. This CDR3 is 21 amino acids long. The CDR3 DNA reads TGCGCCAGCAGCCAAGAGCCTTATAGGACTAGCGGGAGATCCTCCTACAATGAGCAGTTCTTC. It codes for CASSQEPYRTSGRSSYNEQFF.

V is TRBV27 and J is TRBJ1-5; 9 nucleotides line up with TRBD1. The V segment lost 6 bases and the J segment 5 bases; nucleotides outside the gene matches: 8. The CDR3 spans 15 residues. The germline CDR1 and CDR2 sequences are MNHEY and SMNVEV (reference sequence). The CDR3 region is CASRYTTGGDQPQHF. Written as DNA, the CDR3 is TGTGCCAGCAGATACACAACAGGGGGCGATCAGCCCCAGCATTTT.